This is a list of T cell receptor beta chains from one sample in a study of T cell changes during pregnancy in multiple sclerosis. The data were produced by immunoSEQ multiplex PCR, yet TCRdb's version contains in-frame clones alone and is incomplete. The profile shows about 60,000 clones, about 90% of them singletons. Sequenced here: peripheral blood, sampled in the second trimester of pregnancy. Receptor source: a female donor in good health, enrolled as a control in a pregnancy study. Both conserved end residues are part of each CDR3. The order of the fields is V gene, D gene, CDR3 protein. The D gene is left open where the match is weak.

v_call: TRBV7-2
d_call: TRBD1
cdr3_aa: CASSSGTAGYSNQPQHF

v_call: TRBV29-1
d_call: .
cdr3_aa: CSVEDRLVAETQYF

v_call: TRBV27
d_call: .
cdr3_aa: CASSRSYNEQFF

v_call: TRBV28
d_call: .
cdr3_aa: CASRHGGVNTEAFF

v_call: TRBV11-1
d_call: .
cdr3_aa: CASSLAAGADTQYF

v_call: TRBV20-1
d_call: .
cdr3_aa: CSASLGEKTYF

v_call: TRBV7-9
d_call: TRBD2
cdr3_aa: CASSLVGGSPYEQYF

v_call: TRBV7-9
d_call: .
cdr3_aa: CASSLGADDGGTIYF

v_call: TRBV29-1
d_call: TRBD1
cdr3_aa: CSVLDRVIYEQYF

v_call: TRBV11-2
d_call: TRBD2
cdr3_aa: CASSTTSGTTEQYF

v_call: TRBV6-4
d_call: .
cdr3_aa: CASSDLRAGYTF

v_call: TRBV29-1
d_call: .
cdr3_aa: CSATADINSGANVLTF

v_call: TRBV5-1
d_call: TRBD1
cdr3_aa: CASSLGDHRGGYTF

v_call: TRBV7-3
d_call: .
cdr3_aa: CASSPDGNQPQHF

v_call: TRBV10-3
d_call: .
cdr3_aa: CAISGQGGSYEQYF

v_call: TRBV28
d_call: .
cdr3_aa: CASSSSAAIGYEQYF

v_call: TRBV12-5
d_call: TRBD1
cdr3_aa: CASQTGGVNYGYTF

v_call: TRBV7-9
d_call: TRBD2
cdr3_aa: CASSLDYGGDYNEQFF

v_call: TRBV2
d_call: TRBD2
cdr3_aa: CASSDPTPGLAGDGDNEQFF

v_call: TRBV7-9
d_call: TRBD2
cdr3_aa: CASSLAAGRADTQYF

v_call: TRBV6-5
d_call: .
cdr3_aa: CASSTPSGENTEAFF

v_call: TRBV4-1
d_call: .
cdr3_aa: CASSQVDWTTGTEAFF

v_call: TRBV4-1
d_call: .
cdr3_aa: CASSQDLTTDTQYF

v_call: TRBV5-4
d_call: .
cdr3_aa: CASSLGQVDSPLHF

v_call: TRBV2
d_call: TRBD2
cdr3_aa: CASSTEGAGVQETQYF

v_call: TRBV12-5
d_call: .
cdr3_aa: CASGLPRTNSPLHF

v_call: TRBV21-1
d_call: .
cdr3_aa: CASILSPGQTISTEAFF

v_call: TRBV19
d_call: TRBD2
cdr3_aa: CASSIGTSGYEQYF

v_call: TRBV11-1
d_call: TRBD1
cdr3_aa: CASRFLTRDSHNEQFF

v_call: TRBV28
d_call: .
cdr3_aa: CASRGAWDPTTRNTEAFF

v_call: TRBV20-1
d_call: .
cdr3_aa: CSGALGNGYTF

v_call: TRBV6-1
d_call: .
cdr3_aa: CASSESGRPLNEQFF

v_call: TRBV19
d_call: .
cdr3_aa: CASSIVRGFHEQYF

v_call: TRBV5-6
d_call: TRBD1
cdr3_aa: CASSLSFSRGRLVDTQYF

v_call: TRBV5-5
d_call: .
cdr3_aa: CASSPGTFTEAFF

v_call: TRBV2
d_call: .
cdr3_aa: CASSGVAAGNEQFF

v_call: TRBV5-1
d_call: TRBD1
cdr3_aa: CASSSGDRSSYEQYF

v_call: TRBV6-5
d_call: TRBD1
cdr3_aa: CASSLRGVSNQPQHF

v_call: TRBV9
d_call: TRBD1
cdr3_aa: CASTTTGALNTEAFF

v_call: TRBV6-6
d_call: TRBD2
cdr3_aa: CASSPVVTSGKETQYF

v_call: TRBV29-1
d_call: .
cdr3_aa: CSVAGLEYEQYF

v_call: TRBV4-2
d_call: TRBD2
cdr3_aa: CASSQEEAGGSYEQYF